This T cell receptor (beta chain) was identified in a study of T cells in Graves' hyperthyroidism and ophthalmopathy. Study-wide results and limits: Ophthalmopathy was separated from stable hyperthyroidism by a 13 V-J model.

From RNA transcripts, TCR beta CDR3 regions were amplified. Researchers ran a first-round RT-PCR on the TCR CDR3 using the HTBI primer set. One entry per CDR3 protein, called by TCRdb with MiXCR from the multiplex PCR reads. The sample has a few hundred thousand distinct CDR3 sequences, 15% to 17% seen once. Fresh peripheral blood, about 9.9 ml, yielded the PBMCs. Germline loops: CDR1 SNHLY, CDR2 FYNNEI. The CDR3 is made up of 15 amino acids. V was clipped by 1 base and J by 4 bases; unmatched bases: 2. Comments on this clonotype: Its antigen remains unknown.

The receptor was derived from a woman between 18 and 30 years old with Graves' hyperthyroidism that later progressed to Graves' ophthalmopathy. The material sequenced was blood. The rearrangement joins TRBV2 to TRBJ2-5; 11 nucleotides match TRBD2. The CDR3 protein is CASSEDSGRGETQYF. The CDR3 bases are TGTGCCAGCAGTGAAGATAGCGGGAGGGGAGAGACCCAGTACTTC.